This TCR beta chain comes out of a study of blood T cells in healthy people across ages. As regards this clonotype: At one end the junction does not follow the germline gene, possibly because of a read error.

Sample-barcoded 5' priming and a J-beta primer mix drove a second PCR of about 6 to 11 cycles. One entry per CDR3 protein results from TCRdb running MiXCR on the 5' RACE reads. The table records over 600,000 distinct CDR3 sequences, about 21% of them present only once. Per the germline V gene, CDR1 is MGHRA and CDR2 is YSYEKL. This CDR3 is built from 13 residues. Sequenced material: blood. The chain recombines TRBV4-1 with TRBJ2-5; D is ambiguous. This receptor was obtained from a man between 65 and 79 years old in good health. The CDR3 sequence is CASSQLPGLDEFF. CDR3 DNA sequence: TGCGCCAGCAGCCAACTTCCGGGCCTCGACGAGTTCTTC.